This TCR beta chain was retrieved from a study of T cell responses to AZD1222 COVID-19 vaccine. The study's findings and limits: Receipt of two AZD1222 doses was followed by a rise in Spike-specific TCR breadth and depth. Close to half of spike-specific TCRs reportedly recognize unmutated variant regions.

To note about this clone: As yet, its antigen is unknown.

Profiling relied on immunoSEQ multiplex PCR, and the TCRdb table lists in-frame clones only, not all of them. The sample consists of about 110,000 clones, around 82% of them appearing once. Germline-derived CDR1 and CDR2 are LGHNA and YSLEER. The junction had 2 bases not matched to a gene; V was cut back by 5 bases and J by 5 bases. The CDR3 spans 13 residues. The sequences come from peripheral blood, collected on day 0 of AZD1222 vaccination. The sequence was obtained from an adult in good health. The rearrangement uses TRBV4-3 and TRBJ1-4, with TRBD1 matching over 7 bases. CDR3 sequence: CASSGTVNEKLFF. The CDR3 DNA reads as TGCGCCAGCAGCGGGACAGTAAATGAAAAACTGTTTTTT.